Shown below are 21 T cell receptor beta chains from a single sample sequenced in a study of T cell clonality in common variable immunodeficiency. Regarding the study as a whole: Fewer deletions and N-nucleotide insertions were reportedly seen in common variable immunodeficiency TCR beta sequences.

Clones were read by immunoSEQ multiplex PCR, and TCRdb kept only the in-frame ones, dropping some. The sample lists roughly 23,000 clones, none appearing once, the ten largest making up roughly 8.8%. What these receptors recognize is not known. Sample: peripheral blood mononuclear cells. The receptors originated from a human donor with common variable immunodeficiency.

This clone was recorded at least ten times. The read finishes 3 residues shy of the CDR3 end, and the germline J gene is used to complete it. The rearrangement links TRBV30 to TRBJ2-1, with D possibly TRBD2 on 7 matching bases. Between the trimmed V and J ends, which lost 5 bases and 9 bases, there was a span of 20 bases. There are 14 residues in the CDR3. Germline V CDR1 and CDR2: GTSNPN, SVGIG (reference sequence). CDR3 bases read: TGTGCCTGGGGGCTGGCGGGGGTAGGGGGTGAG. Translated, it gives CAWGLAGVGGE. The full CDR3 sequence reads CAWGLAGVGGEQFF.

The sample holds many counts of this clone. Read sequence stops 3 residues before the CDR3 end, and the germline J gene provides the missing end. J is TRBJ2-2 and V is TRBV19; D is undetermined. The germline CDR1 and CDR2 sequences are LNHDA and SQIVND (reference sequence). The CDR3 contains 13 residues. Trimming took off 5 bases at V and 5 bases at J, with 9 bases between the two ends. CDR3 DNA (partial): TGTGCCAGTAGTTACAGAAATACCGGGGAG. As protein: CASSYRNTGE. The entire CDR3 protein is CASSYRNTGELFF. The complete variable domain, with remaining parts taken from reference TRBV19 and TRBJ2-2, reads DGGITQSPKYLFRKEGQNVTLSCEQNLNHDAMYWYRQDPGQGLRLIYYSQIVNDFQKGDIAEGYSVSREKKESFPLTVTSAQKNPTAFYLCASSYRNTGELFFGEGSRLTVL.

The table lists this clone with many counts. The read halts 3 residues ahead of the CDR3 end, with the missing end drawn from the germline J gene. The chain carries TRBV19 and TRBJ2-7; D is possibly TRBD1 (6 bases). The CDR3 runs 17 residues. Germline CDR1 LNHDA, CDR2 SQIVND (reference sequence). V dropped 2 bases and J dropped 2 bases, with 19 bases sitting between them. CDR3 amino acids: CASSINSFMQGTYEQYF. CDR3 bases read: TGTGCCAGTAGTATAAACTCTTTCATGCAGGGGACCTACGAG. The whole variable domain, remainder taken from reference TRBV19 and TRBJ2-7, is DGGITQSPKYLFRKEGQNVTLSCEQNLNHDAMYWYRQDPGQGLRLIYYSQIVNDFQKGDIAEGYSVSREKKESFPLTVTSAQKNPTAFYLCASSINSFMQGTYEQYFGPGTRLTVT.

The CDR3 loop reads CASSSVTGELFF. CDR3 DNA, as far as it was read: TGTGCCAGTAGTAGTGTAACCGGGGAG. The chain has TRBV19 and TRBJ2-2; D is ambiguous. The read finishes 3 residues shy of the CDR3 end, and the germline J gene is used to complete it. This CDR3 region has 12 residues. The V end lost 4 bases, the J end lost 5 bases, and 5 bases lay between the germline ends. CDR1 and CDR2 (germline): LNHDA, SQIVND (reference sequence).

As regards this clone: The read is 3 residues too short to cover the CDR3 end, so that end is filled in from the germline J gene. The chain uses TRBV19 and TRBJ1-5; weak D call: TRBD1 (5 bases). V lost 3 bases and J lost 6, with 12 bases in between. Germline V gives CDR1 LNHDA, CDR2 SQIVND (reference sequence). This CDR3 has 14 residues. This CDR3 is CASSISGFGQPQHF. Incomplete CDR3 DNA: TGTGCCAGTAGTATTTCAGGGTTCGGTCAGCCC.

This clone appeared many times. The read finishes 3 residues shy of the CDR3 end, and the germline J gene is used to complete it. The V gene is TRBV19, the J gene TRBJ2-1; 8 bases are a match to TRBD2. The CDR3 totals 17 residues. J lost 4 bases, V lost 4 bases, and 12 bases had no gene match. From germline, CDR1 is LNHDA and CDR2 SQIVND (reference sequence). The part of the CDR3 DNA that was read is TGTGCCAGTAGTACCTTAGCGGGGCCTAATTTTTACAATGAG. Its protein is CASSTLAGPNFYNE. The whole CDR3 region reads CASSTLAGPNFYNEQFF.

The sample holds many counts of this clone. The read finishes 3 residues shy of the CDR3 end, and the germline J gene is used to complete it. This chain joins TRBV18 and TRBJ2-1; a weak D match, TRBD2 (6 bases). CDR3 length: 16 residues. Germline CDR1 KGHSH, CDR2 LQKENI. Between the trimmed V and J ends, which lost 3 bases and 0 bases, there was a span of 12 bases. The CDR3 sequence is CASSPLALSSYNEQFF. The sequenced part of the CDR3 DNA is TGTGCCAGCTCACCGCTAGCGTTGAGCTCCTACAATGAG.

About this clone: The CDR3 end lies 3 residues beyond the end of the read and is filled in from the germline J gene. The J gene is TRBJ2-7, the V gene TRBV7-9, with TRBD1 as a possible D gene (6 bases). The germline V gene encodes CDR1 SEHNR and CDR2 FQNEAQ (reference sequence). This CDR3 is 15 amino acids long. V shed 5 bases and J shed 2 bases, with 16 bases lying between them. CDR3 sequence reads: CASSNPGVRAYEQYF. CDR3 DNA (partial): TGTGCCAGCAGCAACCCAGGGGTTAGAGCCTACGAG.

This clone turned up a few times. The sequenced fragment ends 3 residues before the CDR3 boundary, so the rest is inferred from the germline J gene. The V and J genes are TRBV6-2 or TRBV6-3 and TRBJ1-2; D is unresolved. The CDR3 consists of 13 residues. V lost 0 bases to trimming and J lost 4 bases, with 6 bases between them. CDR1 and CDR2 (germline): MNHEY, SVGEGT. The sequenced CDR3 bases are TGTGCCAGCAGTTACTCGAACAGCTATGGC. Amino acids: CASSYSNSYG. The complete CDR3 reads CASSYSNSYGYTF.

This clone has a count of ten or more. This CDR3 reads CAWSGLAGSYNEQFF. The CDR3 bases that were read are TGTGCCTGGAGTGGACTAGCGGGGTCCTACAATGAG. The chain uses TRBV30 and TRBJ2-1, with TRBD2 matching over 11 bases. The CDR3 end falls 3 residues outside the read, so it is completed with the germline J gene. Germline CDR1 is GTSNPN and CDR2 is SVGIG (reference sequence). The CDR3 has 15 amino acids. J lost 1 base, V lost 1 base, and 0 bases had no gene match.

The table lists this clone with many counts. Read data end 3 residues before the CDR3 end; the end is taken from the germline J gene. The rearrangement uses TRBV7-2 and TRBJ2-1; 8 bases are shared with TRBD2. Germline trimming cut 3 bases from V and 5 bases from J; bases unmatched to any gene: 6. The germline gives CDR1 SGHTA, CDR2 FQGNSA. The length of the CDR3 is 15 residues. CDR3 DNA, as far as it was read: TGTGCCAGCAGCTTGGGACTAGGGGTTGACAATGAG. It codes for CASSLGLGVDNE. The complete CDR3 protein is CASSLGLGVDNEQFF. The complete variable domain, with remaining parts taken from reference TRBV7-2 and TRBJ2-1, reads GAGVSQSPSNKVTEKGKDVELRCDPISGHTALYWYRQSLGQGLEFLIYFQGNSAPDKSGLPSDRFSAERTGGSVSTLTIQRTQQEDSAVYLCASSLGLGVDNEQFFGPGTRLTVL.

The sample holds many counts of this clone. The sequenced fragment ends 3 residues before the CDR3 boundary, so the rest is inferred from the germline J gene. The chain has TRBV20-1 and TRBJ2-3; 8 nucleotides match TRBD2. CDR3 size: 16 residues. V lost 6 bases and J lost 0; bases outside the gene matches: 11. From germline, CDR1 is DFQATT and CDR2 SNEGSKA (reference sequence). The CDR3 bases that were read are TGCAGTGCCCTCTCTGGGGCTAGCGGGAGCACAGATACG. Amino acids: CSALSGASGSTDT. The whole CDR3 is CSALSGASGSTDTQYF.

On this clone itself: The read comes to an end 3 residues before the CDR3 does, leaving the germline J gene to fill in the end. V usage is TRBV30 and J usage is TRBJ2-7; 8 nucleotides align to TRBD1. With 4 bases clipped from V and 2 bases from J, the junction kept 7 bases outside the gene matches. Germline loops: CDR1 GTSNPN, CDR2 SVGIG (reference sequence). The CDR3 runs 14 residues. CDR3 DNA (partial): TGTGCCTGGACCCCGGGACAGGTAACCTACGAG. The encoded protein is CAWTPGQVTYE. The complete CDR3 reads CAWTPGQVTYEQYF. The complete variable domain, with remaining parts taken from reference TRBV30 and TRBJ2-7, reads SQTIHQWPATLVQPVGSPLSLECTVEGTSNPNLYWYRQAAGRGLQLLFYSVGIGQISSEVPQNLSASRPQDRQFILSSKKLLLSDSGFYLCAWTPGQVTYEQYFGPGTRLTVT.

This clone was detected many times. The CDR3 goes on 3 residues after the read ends, and that part is filled in from the germline J gene. V and J are TRBV29-1 and TRBJ2-1, with TRBD2 identical over 13 bases. CDR3 length equals 14 residues. Germline V gives CDR1 SQVTM, CDR2 ANQGSEA. With V trimmed by 7 bases and J by 6 bases, 6 bases remained unmatched. The CDR3 bases that were read are TGCAGCGGCGTAAGGACTAGCGGGAGCAATGAG. This codes for CSGVRTSGSNE. The entire CDR3 reads CSGVRTSGSNEQFF.

This clone came up a few times. The read ends 3 residues early relative to the CDR3; the germline J gene fills the gap. V and J are TRBV11-1 and TRBJ2-2, with D possibly TRBD2 on 5 matching bases. CDR3 length: 15 residues. The germline V and J ends were trimmed by 7 bases and 6 bases, with 18 bases remaining between them. CDR1 is SGHAT and CDR2 is FQDESV in the germline V gene (reference sequence). This CDR3 reads CASTTTRRPAGELFF. CDR3 DNA (partial): TGTGCCAGCACCACGACTCGGAGGCCCGCCGGGGAG.

This clone was counted many times. The read ends 3 residues shy of where the CDR3 ends; the end is completed using the germline J gene. The rearrangement links TRBV7-2 to TRBJ1-4; maybe TRBD1 (5 bases). In germline, CDR1 is SGHTA, CDR2 FQGNSA. CDR3 length: 14 amino acids. V was trimmed by 1 base and J by 8 bases, leaving 11 bases between them. Incomplete CDR3 DNA: TGTGCCAGCAGCTTAGGGGGCGCAGGAGAAAAA. This translates into CASSLGGAGEK. The full CDR3 is CASSLGGAGEKLFF.

This clone has a handful of counts. The CDR3 loop is CASGVTGGPEAFF. The CDR3 bases that were read are TGTGCCAGCGGGGTAACAGGGGGCCCTGAA. V usage is TRBV7-9 and J usage is TRBJ1-1; 9 positions agree with TRBD1. The sequence runs out 3 residues before the end of the CDR3; the remainder is reconstructed from the germline J gene. J was trimmed by 6 bases and V by 8 bases; bases with no gene match: 7. The CDR3 loop spans 13 amino acids. Germline lookup yields CDR1 SEHNR and CDR2 FQNEAQ (reference sequence).

With regard to this clone: The sequence runs out 3 residues before the end of the CDR3; the remainder is reconstructed from the germline J gene. This chain connects TRBV5-1 to TRBJ2-7; TRBD2 matches at 12 bases. The CDR3 covers 17 residues. Germline V lookup: CDR1 SGHRS, CDR2 YFSETQ. J gave up 2 bases and V 0 bases, and 6 bases lay outside the gene matches. The CDR3 region is CASSLGLAGALTYEQYF. CDR3 bases read: TGCGCCAGCAGCTTGGGACTAGCGGGAGCGCTGACCTACGAG. Filled out from reference TRBV5-1 and TRBJ2-7, the complete variable domain reads KAGVTQTPRYLIKTRGQQVTLSCSPISGHRSVSWYQQTPGQGLQFLFEYFSETQRNKGNFPGRFSGRQFSNSRSEMNVSTLELGDSALYLCASSLGLAGALTYEQYFGPGTRLTVT.

This clone was picked up many times. The CDR3 DNA, read in part, is TGCAGCGTTGAAGGGGGGCAGGTGGGGACCACAGATACG. This encodes CSVEGGQVGTTDT. The CDR3, in full, reads CSVEGGQVGTTDTQYF. V usage is TRBV29-1 and J usage is TRBJ2-3; tentative D call: TRBD1 (6 bases). Coverage ceases 3 residues before the CDR3 finishes, and the germline J gene fills in the end. The length of the CDR3 is 16 residues. In germline, CDR1 is SQVTM, CDR2 ANQGSEA. The ends were cut back, 1 base at V and 2 bases at J, with 16 bases in the middle.

Regarding this clone: The CDR3 end falls 3 residues outside the read, so it is completed with the germline J gene. The V gene is TRBV5-1, the J gene TRBJ2-2, with 7 nucleotides matching TRBD1. The CDR3 consists of 16 residues. Trimming removed 4 bases from V and 0 bases from J; junction bases left unmatched: 6. Germline lookup yields CDR1 SGHRS and CDR2 YFSETQ. CDR3 residues: CASSIRDRSNTGELFF. The sequenced CDR3 bases are TGCGCCAGCAGCATCCGGGACAGATCGAACACCGGGGAG.

This clone was recorded many times. The read halts 3 residues ahead of the CDR3 end, with the missing end drawn from the germline J gene. This rearrangement joins TRBV7-2 to TRBJ2-3, with no clear D. This CDR3 has 13 amino acids. Germline-derived CDR1 and CDR2 are SGHTA and FQGNSA. Trimming took off 4 bases at V and 7 bases at J, with 12 bases between the two ends. The CDR3 reads CASSSKIDYTQYF. The sequenced part of the CDR3 DNA is TGTGCCAGCAGCTCCAAAATTGACTATACG.